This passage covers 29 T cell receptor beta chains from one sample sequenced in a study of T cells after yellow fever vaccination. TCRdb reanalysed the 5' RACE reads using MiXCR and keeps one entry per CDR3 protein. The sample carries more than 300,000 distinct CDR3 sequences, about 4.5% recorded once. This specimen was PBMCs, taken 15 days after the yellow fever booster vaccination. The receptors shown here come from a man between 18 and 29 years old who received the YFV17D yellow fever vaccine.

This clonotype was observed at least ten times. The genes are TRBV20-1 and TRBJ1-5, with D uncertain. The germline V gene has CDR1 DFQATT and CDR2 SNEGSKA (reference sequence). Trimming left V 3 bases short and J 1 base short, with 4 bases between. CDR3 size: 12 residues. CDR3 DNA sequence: TGCAGTGCTAGGGAGAGCAATCAGCCCCAGCATTTT. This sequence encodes CSARESNQPQHF.

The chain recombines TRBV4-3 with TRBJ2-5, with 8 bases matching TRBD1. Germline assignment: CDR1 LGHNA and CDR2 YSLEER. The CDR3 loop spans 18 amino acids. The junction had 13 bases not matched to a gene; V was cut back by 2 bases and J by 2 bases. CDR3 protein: CASSQKYRGFRLQETQYF. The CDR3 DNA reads TGCGCCAGCAGCCAAAAATACAGGGGGTTCAGACTACAAGAGACCCAGTACTTC.

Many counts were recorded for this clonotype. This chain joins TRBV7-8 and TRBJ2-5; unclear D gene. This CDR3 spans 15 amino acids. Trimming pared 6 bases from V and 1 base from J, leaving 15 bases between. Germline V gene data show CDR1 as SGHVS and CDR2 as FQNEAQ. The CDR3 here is CASRKTEPAQETQYF. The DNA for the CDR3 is TGTGCCAGCAGGAAAACAGAGCCAGCCCAAGAGACCCAGTACTTC.

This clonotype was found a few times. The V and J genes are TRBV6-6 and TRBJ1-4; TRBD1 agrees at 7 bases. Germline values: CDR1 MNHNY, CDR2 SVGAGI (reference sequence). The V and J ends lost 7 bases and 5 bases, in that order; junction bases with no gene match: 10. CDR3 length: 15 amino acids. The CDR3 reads CASTVVTGANEKLFF. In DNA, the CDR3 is TGTGCCAGCACGGTCGTTACAGGGGCGAATGAAAAACTGTTTTTT.

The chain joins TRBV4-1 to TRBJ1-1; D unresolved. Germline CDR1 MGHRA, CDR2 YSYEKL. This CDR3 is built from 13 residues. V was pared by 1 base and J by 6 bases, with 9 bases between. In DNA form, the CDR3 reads TGCGCCAGCAGCCAAGTTGGAGTCCCTGAAGCTTTCTTT. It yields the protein CASSQVGVPEAFF.

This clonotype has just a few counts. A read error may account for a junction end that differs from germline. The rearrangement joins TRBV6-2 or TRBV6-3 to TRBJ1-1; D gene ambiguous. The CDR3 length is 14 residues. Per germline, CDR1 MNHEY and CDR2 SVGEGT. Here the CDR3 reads CASSYSYVGPPSVF. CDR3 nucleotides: TGTGCCAGCAGTTACTCGTATGTCGGCCCCCCTTCGGTCTTT.

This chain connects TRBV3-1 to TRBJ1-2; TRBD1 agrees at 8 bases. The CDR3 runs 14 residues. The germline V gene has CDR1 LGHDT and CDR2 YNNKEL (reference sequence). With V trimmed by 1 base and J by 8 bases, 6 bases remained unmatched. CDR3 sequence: CASSQGQGASGYTF. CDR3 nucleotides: TGTGCCAGCAGCCAAGGGCAGGGGGCGAGCGGCTACACCTTC.

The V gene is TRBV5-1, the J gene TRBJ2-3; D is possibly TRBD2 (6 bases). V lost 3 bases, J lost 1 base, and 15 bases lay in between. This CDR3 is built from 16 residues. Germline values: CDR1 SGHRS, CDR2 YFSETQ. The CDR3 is CASSSGTLFGTDTQYF. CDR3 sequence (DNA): TGCGCCAGCAGCTCCGGGACTTTGTTCGGCACAGATACGCAGTATTTT. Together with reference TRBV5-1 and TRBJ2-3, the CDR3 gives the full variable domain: KAGVTQTPRYLIKTRGQQVTLSCSPISGHRSVSWYQQTPGQGLQFLFEYFSETQRNKGNFPGRFSGRQFSNSRSEMNVSTLELGDSALYLCASSSGTLFGTDTQYFGPGTRLTVL.

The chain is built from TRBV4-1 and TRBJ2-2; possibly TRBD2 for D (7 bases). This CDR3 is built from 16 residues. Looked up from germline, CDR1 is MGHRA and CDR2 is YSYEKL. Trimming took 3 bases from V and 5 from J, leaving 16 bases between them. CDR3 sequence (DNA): TGCGCCAGCAGCCAGCCCAAGGGAGGGGGTACCGGGGAGCTGTTTTTT. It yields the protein CASSQPKGGGTGELFF.

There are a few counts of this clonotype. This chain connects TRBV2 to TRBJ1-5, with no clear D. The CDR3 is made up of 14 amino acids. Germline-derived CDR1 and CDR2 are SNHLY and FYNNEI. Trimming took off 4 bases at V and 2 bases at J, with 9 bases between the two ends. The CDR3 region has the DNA TGTGCCAGCAGTGCGAGCTACGGCAATCAGCCCCAGCATTTT. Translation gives CASSASYGNQPQHF.

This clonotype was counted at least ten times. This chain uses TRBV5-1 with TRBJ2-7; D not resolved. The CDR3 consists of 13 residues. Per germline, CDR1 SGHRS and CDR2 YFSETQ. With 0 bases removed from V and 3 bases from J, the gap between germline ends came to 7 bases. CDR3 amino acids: CASSLGQLYEQYF. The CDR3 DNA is TGCGCCAGCAGCTTGGGGCAACTCTACGAGCAGTACTTC.

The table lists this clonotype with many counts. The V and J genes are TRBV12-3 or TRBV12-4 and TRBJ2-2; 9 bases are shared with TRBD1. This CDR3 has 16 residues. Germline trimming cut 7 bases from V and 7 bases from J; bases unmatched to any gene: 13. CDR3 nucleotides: TGTGCCAGCACCCCCGAGACAGGGGGTAGTCACGGGGAGCTGTTTTTT. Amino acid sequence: CASTPETGGSHGELFF.

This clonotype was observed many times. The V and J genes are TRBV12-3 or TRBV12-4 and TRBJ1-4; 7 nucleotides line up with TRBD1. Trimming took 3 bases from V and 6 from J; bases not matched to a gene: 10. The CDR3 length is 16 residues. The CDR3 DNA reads TGTGCCAGCAGTTTCCCGACAGGGTTCGGAGATGAAAAACTGTTTTTT. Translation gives CASSFPTGFGDEKLFF.

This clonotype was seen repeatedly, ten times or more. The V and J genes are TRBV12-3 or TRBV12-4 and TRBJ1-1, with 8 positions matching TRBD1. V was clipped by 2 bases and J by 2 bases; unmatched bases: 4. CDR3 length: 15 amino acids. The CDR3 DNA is TGTGCCAGCAGTTTACAGGGGGCAGGAAACACTGAAGCTTTCTTT. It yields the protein CASSLQGAGNTEAFF.

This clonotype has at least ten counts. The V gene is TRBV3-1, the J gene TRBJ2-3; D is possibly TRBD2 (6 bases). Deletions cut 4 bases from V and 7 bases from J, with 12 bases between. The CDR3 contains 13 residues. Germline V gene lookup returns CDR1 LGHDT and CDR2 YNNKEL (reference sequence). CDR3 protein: CASSPQEGHTQYF. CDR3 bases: TGTGCCAGCAGCCCCCAGGAGGGGCATACGCAGTATTTT.

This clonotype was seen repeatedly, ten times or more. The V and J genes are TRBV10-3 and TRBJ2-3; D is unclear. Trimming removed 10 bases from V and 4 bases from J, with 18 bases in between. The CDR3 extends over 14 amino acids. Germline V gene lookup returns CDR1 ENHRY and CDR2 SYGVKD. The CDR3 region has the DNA TGTGCCACGATCATTCGAGCTGGGGCAGATACGCAGTATTTT. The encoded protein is CATIIRAGADTQYF.

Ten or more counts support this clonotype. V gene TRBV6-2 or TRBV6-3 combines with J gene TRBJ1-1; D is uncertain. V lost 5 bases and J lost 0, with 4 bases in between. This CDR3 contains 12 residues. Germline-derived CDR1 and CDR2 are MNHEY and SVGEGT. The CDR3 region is CASSRVNTEAFF. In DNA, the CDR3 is TGTGCCAGCAGTCGCGTGAACACTGAAGCTTTCTTT.

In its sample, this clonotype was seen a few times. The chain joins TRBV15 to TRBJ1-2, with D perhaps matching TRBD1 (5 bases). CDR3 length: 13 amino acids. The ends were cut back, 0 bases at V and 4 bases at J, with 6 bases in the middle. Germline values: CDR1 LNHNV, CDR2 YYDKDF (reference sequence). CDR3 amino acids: CATSRETVYGYTF. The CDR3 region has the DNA TGTGCCACCAGCAGAGAGACAGTCTATGGCTACACCTTC.

The CDR3 sequence: CASSLVTGGRNYGYTF. The CDR3 coding sequence is TGCGCCAGCAGCTTGGTGACAGGGGGGAGAAACTATGGCTACACCTTC. V is TRBV5-1 and J is TRBJ1-2; 9 nucleotides align to TRBD1. V shed 0 bases, J shed 2 bases, and the junction held 5 bases outside the gene matches. The CDR3 is 16 residues long. Germline assignment: CDR1 SGHRS and CDR2 YFSETQ.

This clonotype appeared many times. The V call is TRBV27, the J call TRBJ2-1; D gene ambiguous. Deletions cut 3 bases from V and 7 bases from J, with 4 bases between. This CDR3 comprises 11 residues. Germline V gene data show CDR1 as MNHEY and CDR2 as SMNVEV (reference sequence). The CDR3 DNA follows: TGTGCCAGCAGTTTTTTTAATGAGCAGTTCTTC. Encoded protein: CASSFFNEQFF.

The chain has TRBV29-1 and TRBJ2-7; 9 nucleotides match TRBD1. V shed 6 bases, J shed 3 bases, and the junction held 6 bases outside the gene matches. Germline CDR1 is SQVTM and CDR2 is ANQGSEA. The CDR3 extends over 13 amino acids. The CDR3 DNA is TGCAGCGTACCGGGACAGGGCCACTACGAGCAGTACTTC. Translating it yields CSVPGQGHYEQYF.

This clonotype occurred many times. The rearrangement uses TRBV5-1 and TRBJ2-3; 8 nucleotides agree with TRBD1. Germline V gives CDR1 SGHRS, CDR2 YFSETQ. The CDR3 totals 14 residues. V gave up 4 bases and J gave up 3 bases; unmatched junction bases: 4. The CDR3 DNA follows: TGCGCCAGCAGCCTGTGGACAGGGACAGATACGCAGTATTTT. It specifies CASSLWTGTDTQYF.

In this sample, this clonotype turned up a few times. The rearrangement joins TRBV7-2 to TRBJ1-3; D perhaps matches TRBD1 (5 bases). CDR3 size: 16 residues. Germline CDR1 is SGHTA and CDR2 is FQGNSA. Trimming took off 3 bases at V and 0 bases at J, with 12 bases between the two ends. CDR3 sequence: CASSFGGPRSGNTIYF. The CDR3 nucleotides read TGTGCCAGCAGCTTTGGGGGACCGCGCTCTGGAAACACCATATATTTT. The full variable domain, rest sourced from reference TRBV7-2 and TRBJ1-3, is GAGVSQSPSNKVTEKGKDVELRCDPISGHTALYWYRQSLGQGLEFLIYFQGNSAPDKSGLPSDRFSAERTGGSVSTLTIQRTQQEDSAVYLCASSFGGPRSGNTIYFGEGSWLTVV.

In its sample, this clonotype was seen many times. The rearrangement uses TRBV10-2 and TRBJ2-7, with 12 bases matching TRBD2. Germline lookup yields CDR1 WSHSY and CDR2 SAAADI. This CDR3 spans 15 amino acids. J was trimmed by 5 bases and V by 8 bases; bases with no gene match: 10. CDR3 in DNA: TGCGCCAGCCTACCCAGTCTAGCGGGGGGGCACGAGCAGTACTTC. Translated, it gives CASLPSLAGGHEQYF.

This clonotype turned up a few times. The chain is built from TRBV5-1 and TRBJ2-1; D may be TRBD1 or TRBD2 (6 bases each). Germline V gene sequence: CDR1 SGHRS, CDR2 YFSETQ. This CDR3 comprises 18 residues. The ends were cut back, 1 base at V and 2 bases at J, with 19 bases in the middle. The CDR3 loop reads CASSLLSRGAVPYNEQFF. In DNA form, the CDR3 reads TGCGCCAGCAGCTTGTTGAGTAGGGGGGCGGTCCCCTACAATGAGCAGTTCTTC.

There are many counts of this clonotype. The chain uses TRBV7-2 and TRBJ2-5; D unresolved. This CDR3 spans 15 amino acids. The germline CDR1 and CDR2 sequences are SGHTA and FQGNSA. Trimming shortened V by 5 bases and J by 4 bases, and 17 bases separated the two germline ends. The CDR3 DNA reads TGTGCCAGCAGCCCCCGGACGGTGACGGGAGAGACCCAGTACTTC. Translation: CASSPRTVTGETQYF. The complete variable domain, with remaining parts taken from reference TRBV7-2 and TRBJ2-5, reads GAGVSQSPSNKVTEKGKDVELRCDPISGHTALYWYRQSLGQGLEFLIYFQGNSAPDKSGLPSDRFSAERTGGSVSTLTIQRTQQEDSAVYLCASSPRTVTGETQYFGPGTRLLVL.

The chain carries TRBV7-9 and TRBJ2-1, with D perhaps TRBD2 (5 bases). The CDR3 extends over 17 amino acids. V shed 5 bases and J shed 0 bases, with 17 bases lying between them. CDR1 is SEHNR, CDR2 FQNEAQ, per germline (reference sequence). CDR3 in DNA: TGTGCCAGCAGCCCACGGCTAGCCCCCAGCTCCTACAATGAGCAGTTCTTC. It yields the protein CASSPRLAPSSYNEQFF.

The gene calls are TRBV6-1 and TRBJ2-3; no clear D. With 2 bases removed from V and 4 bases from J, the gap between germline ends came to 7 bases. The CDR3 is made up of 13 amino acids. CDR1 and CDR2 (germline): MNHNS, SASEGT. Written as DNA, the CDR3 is TGTGCCAGCAGTGAAATGCCCCCAGATACGCAGTATTTT. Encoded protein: CASSEMPPDTQYF.

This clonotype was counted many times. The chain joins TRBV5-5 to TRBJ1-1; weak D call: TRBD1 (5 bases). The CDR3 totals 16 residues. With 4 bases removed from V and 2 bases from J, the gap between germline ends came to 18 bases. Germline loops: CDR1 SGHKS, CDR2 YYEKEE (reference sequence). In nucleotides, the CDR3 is TGTGCCAGCAGCCCAGGGACCGGGCGATATAACACTGAAGCTTTCTTT. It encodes CASSPGTGRYNTEAFF. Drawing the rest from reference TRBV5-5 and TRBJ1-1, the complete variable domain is DAGVTQSPTHLIKTRGQQVTLRCSPISGHKSVSWYQQVLGQGPQFIFQYYEKEERGRGNFPDRFSARQFPNYSSELNVNALLLGDSALYLCASSPGTGRYNTEAFFGQGTRLTVV.